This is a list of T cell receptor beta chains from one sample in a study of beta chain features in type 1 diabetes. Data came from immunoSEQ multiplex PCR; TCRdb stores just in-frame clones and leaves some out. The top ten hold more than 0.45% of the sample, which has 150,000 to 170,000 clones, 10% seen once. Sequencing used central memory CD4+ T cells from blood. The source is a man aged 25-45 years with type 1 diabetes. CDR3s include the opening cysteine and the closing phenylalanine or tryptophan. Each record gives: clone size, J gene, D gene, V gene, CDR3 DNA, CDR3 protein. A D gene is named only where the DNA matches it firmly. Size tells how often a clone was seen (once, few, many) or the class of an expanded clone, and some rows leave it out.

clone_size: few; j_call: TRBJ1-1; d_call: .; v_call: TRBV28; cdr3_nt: TGTGCCAGCACCCTCCGTGGACACTTGAACACTGAAGCTTTCTTT; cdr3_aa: CASTLRGHLNTEAFF
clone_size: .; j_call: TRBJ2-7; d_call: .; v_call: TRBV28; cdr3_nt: TGTGCCAGTGACTACAATCACTACGAGCAGTACTTC; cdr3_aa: CASDYNHYEQYF
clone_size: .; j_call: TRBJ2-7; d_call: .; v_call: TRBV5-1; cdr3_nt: TGCGCCAGCACTACCACCAACGGAGGAGGGCACTACGAGCAGTACTTC; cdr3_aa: CASTTTNGGGHYEQYF
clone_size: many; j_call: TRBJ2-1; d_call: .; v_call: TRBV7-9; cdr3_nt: TGTGCCAGCACCCCAGGGGACATCAATGAGCAGTTCTTC; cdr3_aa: CASTPGDINEQFF
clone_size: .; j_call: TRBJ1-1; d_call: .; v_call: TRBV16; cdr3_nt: TGTGCCAGCAGCCAATCAGGGGGGAACACTGAAGCTTTCTTT; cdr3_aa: CASSQSGGNTEAFF
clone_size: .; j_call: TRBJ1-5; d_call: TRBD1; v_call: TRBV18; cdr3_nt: TGTGCCAGCTCGGCAGGGACAGCCCATCAGCCCCAGCATTTT; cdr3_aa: CASSAGTAHQPQHF
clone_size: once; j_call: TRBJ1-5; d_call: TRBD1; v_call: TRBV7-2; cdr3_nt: TGTGCCAGCAGCCCAGACAGGGGTGATAGCAATCAGCCCCAGCATTTT; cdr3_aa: CASSPDRGDSNQPQHF
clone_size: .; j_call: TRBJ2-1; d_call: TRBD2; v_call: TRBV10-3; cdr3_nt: TGTGCCATCAGTACCGGGACTAGCACCTACAATGAGCAGTTCTTC; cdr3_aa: CAISTGTSTYNEQFF
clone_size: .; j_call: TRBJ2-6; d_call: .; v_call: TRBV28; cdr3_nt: TGTGCCAGCAGGAGGAGAACCACCTCTGGGGCCAACGTCCTGACTTTC; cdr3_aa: CASRRRTTSGANVLTF
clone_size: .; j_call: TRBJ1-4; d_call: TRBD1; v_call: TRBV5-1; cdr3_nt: TGCGCCAGCAGTTCGGACAGGGTTAATGAAAAACTGTTTTTT; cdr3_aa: CASSSDRVNEKLFF
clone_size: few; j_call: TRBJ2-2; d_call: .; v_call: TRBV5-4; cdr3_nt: TGTGCCAGCAGCTTGGAGGCAGGTGTCGGGGAGCTGTTTTTT; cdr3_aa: CASSLEAGVGELFF
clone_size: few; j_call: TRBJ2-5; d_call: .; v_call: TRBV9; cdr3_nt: TGTGCCAGCAGCAAAGGGAGAGACCAAGAGACCCAGTACTTC; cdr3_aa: CASSKGRDQETQYF
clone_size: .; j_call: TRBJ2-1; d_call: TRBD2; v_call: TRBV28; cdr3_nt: TGTGCCAGCAGTCTCCCCCGACTAGCCACGCAGTTCTTC; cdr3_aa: CASSLPRLATQFF
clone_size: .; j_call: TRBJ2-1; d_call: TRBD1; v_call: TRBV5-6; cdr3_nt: TGTGCCAGCAGCTTGGGGGTTGGGACAGGGTACAATGAGCAGTTCTTC; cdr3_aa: CASSLGVGTGYNEQFF
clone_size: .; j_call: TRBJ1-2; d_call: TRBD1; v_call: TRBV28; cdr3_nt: TGTGCCAGCAGTTCCACAGGGGGAGGAGGCTATGGCTACACCTTC; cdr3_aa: CASSSTGGGGYGYTF
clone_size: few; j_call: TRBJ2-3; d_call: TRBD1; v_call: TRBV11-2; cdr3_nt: TGTGCCAGCAGCTTACCCGGGACAGGGAGCACAGATACGCAGTATTTT; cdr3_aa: CASSLPGTGSTDTQYF
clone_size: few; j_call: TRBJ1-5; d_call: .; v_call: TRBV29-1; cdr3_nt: TGCAGCGTTGCAGGGGAAGGCAATCAGCCCCAGCATTTT; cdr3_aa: CSVAGEGNQPQHF
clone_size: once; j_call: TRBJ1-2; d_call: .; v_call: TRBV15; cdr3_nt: TGTGCCACCAGCAGATCAAGGAGCGCAGGGGAAGGCGGCTACACCTTC; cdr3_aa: CATSRSRSAGEGGYTF